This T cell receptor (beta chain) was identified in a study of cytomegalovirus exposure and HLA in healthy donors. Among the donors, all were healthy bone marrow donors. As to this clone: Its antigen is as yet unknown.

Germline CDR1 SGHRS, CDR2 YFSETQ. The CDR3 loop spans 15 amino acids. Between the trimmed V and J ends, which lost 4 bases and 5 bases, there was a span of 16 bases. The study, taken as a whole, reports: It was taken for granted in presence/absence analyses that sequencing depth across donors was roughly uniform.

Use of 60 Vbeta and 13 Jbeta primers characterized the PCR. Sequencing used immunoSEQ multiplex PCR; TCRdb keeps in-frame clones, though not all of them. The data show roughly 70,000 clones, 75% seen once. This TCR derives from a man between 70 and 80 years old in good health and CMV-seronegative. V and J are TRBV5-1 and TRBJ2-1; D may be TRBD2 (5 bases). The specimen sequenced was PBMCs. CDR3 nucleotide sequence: TGCGCCAGCAGCCCACGCCCGGACTTCGACAATGAGCAGTTCTTC. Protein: CASSPRPDFDNEQFF.